This T cell receptor (beta chain) is from a study of shared clonotypes between healthy human individuals. Study information: Participating donors consisted of two women and a few men aged 18 to 49. Whole-study results and caveats: Estimated richness was generally greater in naive than memory subsets. A reduction in generation probabilities was seen for non-shared clonotypes relative to those shared by all four donors.

CD45RO-negative CD8 cells positively selected for CCR7 made up the naive population, which excluded terminally differentiated effector memory CD45RA+ cells. Of note for this clone: What it binds is unknown.

Germline values: CDR1 MNHEY, CDR2 SMNVEV (reference sequence). CDR3 size: 16 residues. Trimming shortened V by 4 bases and J by 0 bases, and 12 bases separated the two germline ends. TCRdb's copy holds only in-frame clones and misses some; the assay was immunoSEQ multiplex PCR. In the table there are over 2,000,000 clones, around 95% of which are singletons. Sequencing was performed on naive CD8+ T cells from PBMCs. The clonotype was recovered from a man between 18 and 29 years old in good health. Some clones in this sample may be carry-over from other donors' samples. The V and J genes are TRBV27 and TRBJ1-4; D remains unclear. CDR3 amino acids: CASSSQGRATNEKLFF. CDR3 nucleotide sequence: TGTGCCAGCAGTTCACAAGGACGGGCAACTAATGAAAAACTGTTTTTT.